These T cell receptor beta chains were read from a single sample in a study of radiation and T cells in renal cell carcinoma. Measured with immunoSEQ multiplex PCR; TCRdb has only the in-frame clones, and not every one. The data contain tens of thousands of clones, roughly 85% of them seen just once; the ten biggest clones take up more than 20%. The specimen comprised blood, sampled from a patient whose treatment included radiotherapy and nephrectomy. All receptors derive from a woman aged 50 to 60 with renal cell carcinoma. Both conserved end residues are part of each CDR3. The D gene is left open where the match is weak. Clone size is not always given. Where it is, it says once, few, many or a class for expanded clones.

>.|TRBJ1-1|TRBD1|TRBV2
CASSDIIGTGEAEAFF
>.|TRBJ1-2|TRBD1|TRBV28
CASSFPPDRAGYGYTF
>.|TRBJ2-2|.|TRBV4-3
CASSHGSGELFF
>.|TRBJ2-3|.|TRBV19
CASARALGGDTQYF
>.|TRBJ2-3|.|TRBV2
CASKRGGDTQYF
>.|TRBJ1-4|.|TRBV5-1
CASSLVQGNEKLFF
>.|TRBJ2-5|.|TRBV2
CASQGGGMETQYF
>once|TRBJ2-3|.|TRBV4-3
CASSQAKPSTDTQYF
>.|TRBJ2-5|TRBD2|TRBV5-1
CASSRGLGQETQYF
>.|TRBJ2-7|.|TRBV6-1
CASISRVSYEQYF
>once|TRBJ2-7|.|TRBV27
CASRRGIGTDLFYEQYF
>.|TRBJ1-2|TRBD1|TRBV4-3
CASSQEFLGQGRGYTF
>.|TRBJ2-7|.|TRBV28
CASSLRPPGESYEQYF
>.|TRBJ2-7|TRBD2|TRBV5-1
CASSLARTSGRPYEQYF
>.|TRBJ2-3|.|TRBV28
CASTLILFTDTQYF
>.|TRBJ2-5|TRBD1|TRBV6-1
CASSLRGQAAETQYF
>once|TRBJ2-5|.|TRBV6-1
CASSDHQGKGWETQYF
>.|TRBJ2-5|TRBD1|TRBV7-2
CASSTGQGTETQYF
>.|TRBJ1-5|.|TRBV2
CASSEAWGSQPQHF
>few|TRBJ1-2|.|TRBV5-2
CASSPVPWFLGGYTF
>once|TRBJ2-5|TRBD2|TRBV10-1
CASSETGGGETQYF
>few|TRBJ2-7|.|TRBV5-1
CASSLASEQYF
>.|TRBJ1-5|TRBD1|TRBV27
CASSQRTGEPQHF
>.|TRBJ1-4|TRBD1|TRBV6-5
CASRAGTGGSILFF
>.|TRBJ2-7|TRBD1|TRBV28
CASRPGTGGTEQYF
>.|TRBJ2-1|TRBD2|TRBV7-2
CASSLDLAGIYNEQFF
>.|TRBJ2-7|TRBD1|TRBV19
CASSIGQVHYEQYF
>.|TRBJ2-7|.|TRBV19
CASSIGEGASREQYF
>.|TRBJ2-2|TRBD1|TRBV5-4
CASGKQGRSAGELFF
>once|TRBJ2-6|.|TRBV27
CASSRATGPYSGANVLTF
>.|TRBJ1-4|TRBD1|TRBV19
CASTGTDNEKLFF
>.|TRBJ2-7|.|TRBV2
CASRGGQLSYEQYF
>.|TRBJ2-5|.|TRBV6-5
CASSLPPYQETQYF
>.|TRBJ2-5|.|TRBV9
CASSVEMAETQYF
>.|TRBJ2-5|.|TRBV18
CASSPGAQETQYF
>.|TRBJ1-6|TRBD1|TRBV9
CASSVGQGNSPLHF
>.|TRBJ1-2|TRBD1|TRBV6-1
CASRSGQGSYGYTF
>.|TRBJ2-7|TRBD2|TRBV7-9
CASSLAGVSDEQYF
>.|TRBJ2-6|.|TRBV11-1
CASSISGGANVLTF
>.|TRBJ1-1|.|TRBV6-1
CASTPGARAEAFF
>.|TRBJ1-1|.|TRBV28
CASSSLGSGNTEAFF
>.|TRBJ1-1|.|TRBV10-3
CAIHRELNTEAFF
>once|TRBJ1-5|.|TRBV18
CASSPAWQGSNQPQHF
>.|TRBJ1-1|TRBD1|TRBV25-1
CASRRQGAFTEAFF
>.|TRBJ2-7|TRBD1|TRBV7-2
CASSQTGNEQYF
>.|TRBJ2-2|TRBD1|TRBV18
CASSTFRTGASTGELFF
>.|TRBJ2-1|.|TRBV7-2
CASSDATVIYNEQFF
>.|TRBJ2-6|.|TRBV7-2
CASSLGQPGANVLTF
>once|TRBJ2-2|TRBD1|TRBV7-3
CASSLSPTGHNTGELFF
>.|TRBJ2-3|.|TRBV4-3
CASSQDLANTDTQYF
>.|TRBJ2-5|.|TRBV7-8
CASSLLGSLRGETQYF
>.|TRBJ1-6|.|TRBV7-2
CASSSDSPLHF
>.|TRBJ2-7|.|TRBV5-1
CASSLGYEQYF
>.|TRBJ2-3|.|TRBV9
CASSVGSSISTDTQYF
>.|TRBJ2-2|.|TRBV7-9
CASSSSSGELFF